The rows below give T cell receptor beta chains drawn from one sample of a study of blood T cell repertoires in COVID-19. Libraries were prepared by immunoSEQ multiplex PCR; TCRdb keeps only in-frame clonotypes and omits some of them. The data hold tens of thousands of clones, with roughly 90% observed a single time. Source material: peripheral blood. These receptors all stem from a man in his sixties with acute or convalescent COVID-19. Each CDR3 is given with its conserved first and last residue. The order of the fields is clone size, J gene, V gene, D gene, CDR3 protein, CDR3 DNA. A D gene is named only where the DNA matches it firmly. Not all rows give a size; the values are once, few, many and, for expanded clones, a class.

NA	TRBJ1-2	TRBV6-1	NA	CASSEGGRGAYGYTF	TGTGCCAGCAGTGAAGGGGGGAGGGGGGCCTATGGCTACACCTTC
NA	TRBJ1-6	TRBV10-2	NA	CASTQTGGNSPLHF	TGCGCCAGCACCCAGACCGGGGGTAATTCACCCCTCCACTTT
NA	TRBJ2-2	TRBV5-4	TRBD2	CASSLVSSGGINTGELFF	TGTGCCAGCAGCTTGGTCTCTAGCGGGGGGATAAACACCGGGGAGCTGTTTTTT
NA	TRBJ1-6	TRBV6-1	NA	CASSENRASSPLHF	TGTGCCAGCAGTGAGAACAGGGCGAGCTCACCCCTCCACTTT
NA	TRBJ1-1	TRBV6-5	NA	CASSYGQNTEAFF	TGTGCCAGCAGTTACGGGCAGAACACTGAAGCTTTCTTT
NA	TRBJ1-5	TRBV10-1	NA	CGLRGFLPNQPQHF	TGCGGTCTAAGAGGGTTTTTACCCAATCAGCCCCAGCATTTT
NA	TRBJ1-6	TRBV30	NA	CAHRENNSPLHF	TGTGCCCACCGGGAGAATAATTCACCCCTCCACTTT
NA	TRBJ1-2	TRBV6-1	NA	CASSEGGRVLYGYTF	TGTGCCAGCAGTGAAGGGGGCAGGGTCCTCTATGGCTACACCTTC
once	TRBJ2-7	TRBV24-1	NA	CATSVAQTYEQYF	TGTGCCACCAGTGTGGCCCAAACCTACGAGCAGTACTTC
once	TRBJ2-5	TRBV11-2	TRBD1	CASSLRGFQETQYF	TGTGCCAGCAGCCTCAGGGGGTTCCAAGAGACCCAGTACTTC
NA	TRBJ1-6	TRBV7-8	NA	CASTRASSYNSPLHF	TGTGCCAGCACCCGAGCGAGCTCCTATAATTCACCCCTCCACTTT
NA	TRBJ2-1	TRBV27	TRBD1	CASRPGQVYNEQFF	TGTGCCAGCAGACCGGGACAGGTATACAATGAGCAGTTCTTC
NA	TRBJ1-2	TRBV10-3	TRBD1	CAIRPGQGVANYGYTF	TGTGCCATCCGACCGGGACAGGGAGTTGCGAACTATGGCTACACCTTC
once	TRBJ1-4	TRBV5-6	TRBD1	CASSERQGLNEKLFF	TGTGCCAGCAGCGAAAGACAGGGGCTAAATGAAAAACTGTTTTTT
NA	TRBJ1-1	TRBV30	TRBD1	CAWSVGGTVVTEAFF	TGTGCCTGGAGTGTAGGGGGGACAGTTGTCACTGAAGCTTTCTTT
NA	TRBJ1-4	TRBV6-2/TRBV6-3	NA	CASSYLAPGREKLFF	TGTGCCAGCAGTTACCTCGCGCCAGGGCGCGAAAAACTGTTTTTT
NA	TRBJ2-3	TRBV5-4	NA	CASSYTRDLLTDTQYF	TGTGCCAGCAGTTACACGCGGGATTTACTCACAGATACGCAGTATTTT
NA	TRBJ2-3	TRBV2	TRBD1	CARGGQGRTDTQYF	TGTGCCAGAGGGGGACAGGGCCGCACAGATACGCAGTATTTT
NA	TRBJ1-5	TRBV23-1	NA	CAMRPFWGDQPQHF	TGCGCCATGAGACCCTTTTGGGGCGATCAGCCCCAGCATTTT
NA	TRBJ1-2	TRBV6-6	NA	CASSSVGGDYGYTF	TGTGCCAGCAGTTCCGTCGGGGGTGACTATGGCTACACCTTC
NA	TRBJ2-5	TRBV29-1	TRBD1	CSVGASGGTQYF	TGCAGCGTTGGAGCTTCAGGGGGGACCCAGTACTTC
NA	TRBJ2-3	TRBV4-1	TRBD2	CASSQEPLAGGTQYF	TGCGCCAGCAGCCAAGAGCCCCTAGCGGGGGGTACGCAGTATTTT
NA	TRBJ2-7	TRBV9	NA	CASSQGQGYEQYF	TGTGCCAGCAGCCAGGGCCAGGGTTACGAGCAGTACTTC
NA	TRBJ1-2	TRBV11-2	NA	CASSFAKGLSYGYTF	TGTGCCAGCAGCTTCGCCAAGGGGCTCTCCTATGGCTACACCTTC
NA	TRBJ2-7	TRBV19	NA	CASRLRGNQQYEQYF	TGTGCCTCCCGACTCCGGGGTAACCAGCAGTACGAGCAGTACTTC
NA	TRBJ2-7	TRBV5-4	NA	CASSLEAGAYEQYF	TGTGCCAGCAGCTTGGAGGCAGGGGCCTACGAGCAGTACTTC
NA	TRBJ2-6	TRBV10-3	TRBD1	CAINGQGFASGANVLTF	TGTGCCATCAATGGACAGGGGTTTGCCTCTGGGGCCAACGTCCTGACTTTC
NA	TRBJ1-5	TRBV6-5	NA	CASLQGNNQPQHF	TGTGCCAGCCTCCAGGGAAATAATCAGCCCCAGCATTTT
NA	TRBJ2-1	TRBV12-2	NA	CASRLAGGTYNEQFF	TGTGCAAGTCGCTTAGCCGGGGGGACCTACAATGAGCAGTTCTTC
NA	TRBJ2-1	TRBV6-5	TRBD2	CASTVAGGAGQFF	TGTGCCAGCACCGTAGCGGGGGGCGCCGGGCAGTTCTTC
NA	TRBJ2-7	TRBV15	NA	CATSREMEGYEQYF	TGTGCCACCAGCAGAGAGATGGAGGGCTACGAGCAGTACTTC
NA	TRBJ1-3	TRBV7-2	NA	CASSLRLGGNTIYF	TGTGCCAGCAGCTTACGACTGGGTGGAAACACCATATATTTT
NA	TRBJ1-1	TRBV30	NA	CAFNKGVSNTEAFF	TGTGCCTTTAATAAGGGAGTTTCGAACACTGAAGCTTTCTTT
NA	TRBJ1-1	TRBV18	NA	CASSHGRGTEAFF	TGTGCCAGCTCACACGGCAGGGGCACTGAAGCTTTCTTT
NA	TRBJ1-2	TRBV4-1	TRBD1	CASSQIGQELYGYTF	TGCGCCAGCAGCCAGATCGGACAGGAGCTCTATGGCTACACCTTC
NA	TRBJ1-4	TRBV7-9	TRBD1	CASSLGDSRKLFF	TGTGCCAGCAGCTTAGGGGACAGTCGAAAACTGTTTTTT
NA	TRBJ2-5	TRBV18	NA	CASSAGVRETQYF	TGTGCCAGCTCGGCAGGGGTTAGAGAGACCCAGTACTTC
NA	TRBJ2-7	TRBV3-1/TRBV3-2	NA	CASSQEGRAPPYF	TGTGCCAGCAGCCAGGAGGGTAGGGCTCCCCCATACTTC
NA	TRBJ2-1	TRBV5-5	TRBD1	CASSSPGQSYNEQFF	TGTGCCAGCAGCTCCCCGGGACAGTCATACAATGAGCAGTTCTTC